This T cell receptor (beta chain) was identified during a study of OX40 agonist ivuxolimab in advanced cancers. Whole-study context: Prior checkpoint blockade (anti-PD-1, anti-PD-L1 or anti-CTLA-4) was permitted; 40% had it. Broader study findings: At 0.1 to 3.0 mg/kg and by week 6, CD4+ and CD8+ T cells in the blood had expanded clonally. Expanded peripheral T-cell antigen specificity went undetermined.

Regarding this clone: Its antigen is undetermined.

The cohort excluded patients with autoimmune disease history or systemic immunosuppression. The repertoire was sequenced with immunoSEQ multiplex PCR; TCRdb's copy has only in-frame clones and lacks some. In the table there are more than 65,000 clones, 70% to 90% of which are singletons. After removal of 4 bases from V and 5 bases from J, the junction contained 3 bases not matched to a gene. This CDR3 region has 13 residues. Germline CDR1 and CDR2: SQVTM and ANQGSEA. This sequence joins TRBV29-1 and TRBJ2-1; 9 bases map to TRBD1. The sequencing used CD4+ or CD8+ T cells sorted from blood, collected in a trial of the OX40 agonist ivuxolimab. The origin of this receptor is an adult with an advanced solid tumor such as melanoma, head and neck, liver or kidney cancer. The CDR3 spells CSVGGTGNNEQFF. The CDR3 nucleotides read TGCAGCGTTGGAGGGACAGGGAACAATGAGCAGTTCTTC.